These 13 T cell receptor beta chains were all obtained from the same sample, sequenced in a study of cytomegalovirus exposure and HLA in healthy donors. Sequenced by immunoSEQ multiplex PCR; TCRdb stores in-frame clones only, minus some. This sample has 55,000 to 80,000 clones, with over 85% found just once. Sequencing was carried out using PBMCs. These TCRs come from a man younger than 30 in good health and CMV-seropositive.

The J gene is TRBJ1-1, the V gene TRBV19; 7 bases are shared with TRBD1. J was trimmed by 2 bases and V by 2 bases; bases with no gene match: 5. The CDR3 length is 15 residues. The germline CDR1 and CDR2 sequences are LNHDA and SQIVND (reference sequence). CDR3 in amino acids: CASSIRGRPNTEAFF. CDR3 nucleotide sequence: TGTGCCAGTAGTATAAGGGGGCGGCCAAACACTGAAGCTTTCTTT.

The chain is built from TRBV15 and TRBJ1-1, with 7 bases lining up with TRBD1. Per the germline V gene, CDR1 is LNHNV and CDR2 is YYDKDF (reference sequence). The CDR3 consists of 16 residues. V gave up 3 bases and J gave up 3 bases; unmatched junction bases: 10. The CDR3 loop reads CATSRGTVLTYTEAFF. CDR3 nucleotides: TGTGCCACCAGCAGGGGGACAGTCCTGACCTACACTGAAGCTTTCTTT. Using reference TRBV15 and TRBJ1-1 for the parts outside the CDR3, the full variable domain is DAMVIQNPRYQVTQFGKPVTLSCSQTLNHNVMYWYQQKSSQAPKLLFHYYDKDFNNEADTPDNFQSRRPNTSFCFLDIRSPGLGDTAMYLCATSRGTVLTYTEAFFGQGTRLTVV.

The chain carries TRBV9 and TRBJ2-1, with D maybe TRBD2 (6 bases). Trimming cost V 0 bases and J 4 bases, with 8 bases left between them. The germline gives CDR1 SGDLS, CDR2 YYNGEE. CDR3 length: 14 amino acids. CDR3 region: CASSVASGYNEQFF. The CDR3 nucleotides read TGTGCCAGCAGCGTAGCGAGCGGGTACAATGAGCAGTTCTTC.

This chain connects TRBV5-1 to TRBJ1-6; 7 bases line up with TRBD1. The CDR3 extends over 13 amino acids. V shed 7 bases and J 7 bases; nucleotides not matched to a gene: 5. Per germline, CDR1 SGHRS and CDR2 YFSETQ. The CDR3 is CASCRDSNSPLHF. In DNA, the CDR3 is TGCGCCAGCTGTAGGGACAGCAATTCACCCCTCCACTTT.

J is TRBJ1-1 and V is TRBV6-5, with D possibly being TRBD1 (5 bases). Germline V CDR1 and CDR2: MNHEY, SVGAGI. The V end was cut by 6 bases, the J end by 0 bases, with 14 bases between. This CDR3 has 15 amino acids. Written as DNA, the CDR3 is TGTGCCAGCAGGTCTCCGACAGCGATGAACACTGAAGCTTTCTTT. Amino acids: CASRSPTAMNTEAFF.

V usage is TRBV5-8 and J usage is TRBJ2-2, with D hard to call. This CDR3 is built from 13 residues. Trimming stripped 7 bases from V and 4 bases from J, with 11 bases between. Germline V CDR1 and CDR2: SGHTS, YDEGEE. CDR3 residues: CASVYSGTGELFF. CDR3 bases: TGTGCCAGCGTTTACAGTGGCACCGGGGAGCTGTTTTTT.

The V call is TRBV18, the J call TRBJ2-5; perhaps TRBD1 as D (6 bases). Germline V gene data show CDR1 as KGHSH and CDR2 as LQKENI. This CDR3 region has 14 residues. The V and J ends lost 0 bases and 3 bases respectively, with 8 bases between them. The CDR3 DNA follows: TGTGCCAGCTCACCACCGCCAGGGGAAGAGACCCAGTACTTC. Protein sequence: CASSPPPGEETQYF.

The chain has TRBV13 and TRBJ2-7, with D possibly TRBD1 on 5 matching bases. The germline gives CDR1 PRHDT, CDR2 FYEKMQ (reference sequence). This CDR3 contains 15 residues. V lost 0 bases to trimming and J lost 4 bases, with 13 bases between them. The CDR3 sequence: CASSLGGKGIYEQYF. The CDR3 nucleotides read TGTGCCAGCAGCTTAGGAGGTAAGGGGATATACGAGCAGTACTTC.

The chain recombines TRBV6-6 with TRBJ1-5, with a weak D call TRBD1 (5 bases). The V end was cut by 2 bases, the J end by 2 bases, with 10 bases between. This CDR3 comprises 15 residues. The V gene's germline CDR1 is MNHNY and CDR2 SVGAGI (reference sequence). Here the CDR3 DNA reads TGTGCCAGCAGTTACATAGGGGTTGGCAATCAGCCCCAGCATTTT. Encoded protein: CASSYIGVGNQPQHF.

CDR3 bases: TGTGCCAGCAGCTCCCCGCTCGGCGAGCAGTACTTC. This codes for CASSSPLGEQYF. The chain combines TRBV11-2 with TRBJ2-7; D gene ambiguous. This CDR3 spans 12 amino acids. Germline lookup yields CDR1 SGHAT and CDR2 FQNNGV. Trimming removed 4 bases at V and 6 bases at J, with 10 bases between.

The J gene is TRBJ1-2, the V gene TRBV30; 10 bases agree with TRBD1. There are 13 residues in the CDR3. In germline, CDR1 is GTSNPN, CDR2 SVGIG (reference sequence). Germline trimming cut 7 bases from V and 5 bases from J; bases unmatched to any gene: 7. CDR3 residues: CASQTGGVYGYTF. CDR3 DNA sequence: TGTGCCTCCCAGACAGGGGGCGTTTATGGCTACACCTTC.

The rearrangement uses TRBV2 and TRBJ2-7, with 13 positions matching TRBD2. The CDR3 length is 14 residues. Per germline, CDR1 SNHLY and CDR2 FYNNEI. Trimming cost V 6 bases and J 3 bases; bases outside gene matches: 2. CDR3 nucleotides: TGTGCCAGCAGAAGGACTAGCGGGGGCTACGAGCAGTACTTC. As protein: CASRRTSGGYEQYF.

The chain uses TRBV28 and TRBJ2-3; the D gene is possibly TRBD2 (5 bases). Germline assignment: CDR1 MDHEN and CDR2 SYDVKM. CDR3 length: 14 residues. Trimming removed 5 bases at V and 8 bases at J, with 17 bases between. The CDR3 region has the DNA TGTGCCAGCAGTCTGCCAGGAGGTGGCGTTACGCAGTATTTT. This translates into CASSLPGGGVTQYF.